The next 3 T cell receptor beta chains were all read from a single sample in a study of post-analysis software for immune sequencing data. Overall study results and limits: Five TRBV segments (TRBV5-6, TRBV5-1 and TRBV20-1 among them) occurred more frequently in patients than in controls.

No antigen has been identified for these receptors. TCR beta cDNA libraries included unique molecular identifiers. Via MiXCR, TCRdb re-called the PCR reads, giving one row per CDR3 protein. The data hold 700,000 to 800,000 distinct CDR3 sequences, with about 32% observed a single time. The sequencing sample was made of blood. These receptors were obtained from a girl aged 5 to 17 with multiple sclerosis.

The rearrangement uses TRBV5-1 and TRBJ2-1; TRBD1 might be the D (5 bases). V lost 0 bases, J lost 9 bases, and 22 bases lay in between. Germline V gene sequence: CDR1 SGHRS, CDR2 YFSETQ. CDR3 length: 17 amino acids. The CDR3 region is CASSLGAGSSVYGEQFF. Written as DNA, the CDR3 is TGCGCCAGCAGCTTGGGTGCAGGGTCGAGCGTCTACGGTGAGCAGTTCTTC.

The sample holds a few counts of this clonotype. The chain recombines TRBV20-1 with TRBJ2-1; 15 nucleotides agree with TRBD2. V gave up 5 bases and J gave up 4 bases; unmatched junction bases: 9. Germline CDR1 is DFQATT and CDR2 is SNEGSKA (reference sequence). CDR3 length equals 17 residues. CDR3 coding DNA: TGCAGTGCTGGCGGGACTAGCGGGAGGAAGACTTACAATGAGCAGTTCTTC. Its translation: CSAGGTSGRKTYNEQFF.

This clonotype has only a few counts. The chain is built from TRBV7-2 and TRBJ2-5; the match to TRBD2 covers 10 bases. The V segment lost 2 bases and the J segment 2 bases; nucleotides outside the gene matches: 8. CDR1 and CDR2 from the germline V gene are SGHTA and FQGNSA. This CDR3 is 17 amino acids long. This chain's CDR3 is CASSLSLLAGAQETQYF. CDR3 DNA sequence: TGTGCCAGCAGCTTAAGCTTGCTAGCGGGGGCACAAGAGACCCAGTACTTC.